These T cell receptor beta chains were read from a single sample in a study of shared clonotypes between healthy human individuals. Data came from immunoSEQ multiplex PCR; TCRdb stores just in-frame clones and leaves some out. The sample includes about 680,000 clones, around 90% of them seen just once. The specimen was naive CD8+ T cells sorted from blood. These receptors were obtained from a man between 25 and 39 years old in good health. Each CDR3 is given with its conserved first and last residue. A D gene is named only where the DNA matches it firmly.

D gene: TRBD1
J gene: TRBJ2-7
V gene: TRBV27
CDR3 protein: CASSLGTGAYEQYF

D gene: NA
J gene: TRBJ1-1
V gene: TRBV10-3
CDR3 protein: CAISDRVYLRAFF

D gene: TRBD2
J gene: TRBJ2-1
V gene: TRBV10-1
CDR3 protein: CASGTSGSLRQFF

D gene: TRBD2
J gene: TRBJ2-3
V gene: TRBV4-3
CDR3 protein: CASSQLTSGSAYTQYF

D gene: TRBD1
J gene: TRBJ2-7
V gene: TRBV5-1
CDR3 protein: CASSLAGQGSPRTYEQYF

D gene: NA
J gene: TRBJ2-4
V gene: TRBV19
CDR3 protein: CASSIEADSTKNIQYF

D gene: NA
J gene: TRBJ2-7
V gene: TRBV9
CDR3 protein: CASSVVETGEQYF

D gene: TRBD2
J gene: TRBJ2-5
V gene: TRBV5-6
CDR3 protein: CASSLAGLAGVKQETQYF

D gene: TRBD1
J gene: TRBJ2-7
V gene: TRBV5-1
CDR3 protein: CASSEGTGGSEQYF

D gene: TRBD1
J gene: TRBJ2-7
V gene: TRBV27
CDR3 protein: CASSSLTSQGVYEQYF

D gene: NA
J gene: TRBJ2-2
V gene: TRBV7-7
CDR3 protein: CASSPISTGELFF

D gene: TRBD1
J gene: TRBJ2-1
V gene: TRBV28
CDR3 protein: CASSLLKGTVNYNEQFF

D gene: NA
J gene: TRBJ2-5
V gene: TRBV10-2
CDR3 protein: CASSESRGPETQYF

D gene: TRBD1
J gene: TRBJ2-7
V gene: TRBV28
CDR3 protein: CASRPPGGTGPYEQYF

D gene: TRBD2
J gene: TRBJ2-7
V gene: TRBV5-6
CDR3 protein: CASSMLLAGDYEQYF

D gene: NA
J gene: TRBJ1-3
V gene: TRBV30
CDR3 protein: CAWSVGVSGDTIYF

D gene: NA
J gene: TRBJ2-3
V gene: TRBV27
CDR3 protein: CASGRTDTQYF

D gene: NA
J gene: TRBJ2-7
V gene: TRBV7-9
CDR3 protein: CASRAGDEQYF

D gene: NA
J gene: TRBJ2-7
V gene: TRBV19
CDR3 protein: CASSTAGTHPRREQYF

D gene: NA
J gene: TRBJ1-5
V gene: TRBV28
CDR3 protein: CASSLMGSNQPQHF

D gene: NA
J gene: TRBJ2-3
V gene: TRBV11-3
CDR3 protein: CASSLGKSVTDTQYF

D gene: NA
J gene: TRBJ2-7
V gene: TRBV4-1
CDR3 protein: CASSPLGQGRTSYEQYF

D gene: NA
J gene: TRBJ2-2
V gene: TRBV15
CDR3 protein: CATSTWGGTNTGELFF

D gene: TRBD2
J gene: TRBJ2-1
V gene: TRBV5-4
CDR3 protein: CASSLYGRGYNEQFF

D gene: TRBD2
J gene: TRBJ2-3
V gene: TRBV7-2
CDR3 protein: CASSTNIAGGSTDTQYF

D gene: NA
J gene: TRBJ2-7
V gene: TRBV2
CDR3 protein: CASSGEWGRINEQYF

D gene: NA
J gene: TRBJ2-1
V gene: TRBV11-2
CDR3 protein: CASSWNNEQFF

D gene: TRBD1
J gene: TRBJ2-1
V gene: TRBV4-3
CDR3 protein: CASSPGTANNEQFF

D gene: NA
J gene: TRBJ2-5
V gene: TRBV6-6
CDR3 protein: CASRGGTAETQYF

D gene: NA
J gene: TRBJ2-7
V gene: TRBV28
CDR3 protein: CASSSYYEQYF

D gene: TRBD1
J gene: TRBJ1-1
V gene: TRBV27
CDR3 protein: CASSLSRGGGAEAFF

D gene: NA
J gene: TRBJ2-7
V gene: TRBV6-5
CDR3 protein: CASSTRQWKQYF

D gene: NA
J gene: TRBJ1-1
V gene: TRBV28
CDR3 protein: CASTPSGSPNTEAFF

D gene: NA
J gene: TRBJ2-5
V gene: TRBV4-1
CDR3 protein: CASSQDTLTRTGQETQYF

D gene: TRBD1
J gene: TRBJ2-1
V gene: TRBV7-2
CDR3 protein: CASSPGQGADEQFF

D gene: NA
J gene: TRBJ2-1
V gene: TRBV4-1
CDR3 protein: CASSPSGASLSYNEQFF

D gene: TRBD1
J gene: TRBJ2-7
V gene: TRBV6-4
CDR3 protein: CASRGGQGRADRYEQYF

D gene: NA
J gene: TRBJ2-4
V gene: TRBV19
CDR3 protein: CARTRGTSKNIQYF